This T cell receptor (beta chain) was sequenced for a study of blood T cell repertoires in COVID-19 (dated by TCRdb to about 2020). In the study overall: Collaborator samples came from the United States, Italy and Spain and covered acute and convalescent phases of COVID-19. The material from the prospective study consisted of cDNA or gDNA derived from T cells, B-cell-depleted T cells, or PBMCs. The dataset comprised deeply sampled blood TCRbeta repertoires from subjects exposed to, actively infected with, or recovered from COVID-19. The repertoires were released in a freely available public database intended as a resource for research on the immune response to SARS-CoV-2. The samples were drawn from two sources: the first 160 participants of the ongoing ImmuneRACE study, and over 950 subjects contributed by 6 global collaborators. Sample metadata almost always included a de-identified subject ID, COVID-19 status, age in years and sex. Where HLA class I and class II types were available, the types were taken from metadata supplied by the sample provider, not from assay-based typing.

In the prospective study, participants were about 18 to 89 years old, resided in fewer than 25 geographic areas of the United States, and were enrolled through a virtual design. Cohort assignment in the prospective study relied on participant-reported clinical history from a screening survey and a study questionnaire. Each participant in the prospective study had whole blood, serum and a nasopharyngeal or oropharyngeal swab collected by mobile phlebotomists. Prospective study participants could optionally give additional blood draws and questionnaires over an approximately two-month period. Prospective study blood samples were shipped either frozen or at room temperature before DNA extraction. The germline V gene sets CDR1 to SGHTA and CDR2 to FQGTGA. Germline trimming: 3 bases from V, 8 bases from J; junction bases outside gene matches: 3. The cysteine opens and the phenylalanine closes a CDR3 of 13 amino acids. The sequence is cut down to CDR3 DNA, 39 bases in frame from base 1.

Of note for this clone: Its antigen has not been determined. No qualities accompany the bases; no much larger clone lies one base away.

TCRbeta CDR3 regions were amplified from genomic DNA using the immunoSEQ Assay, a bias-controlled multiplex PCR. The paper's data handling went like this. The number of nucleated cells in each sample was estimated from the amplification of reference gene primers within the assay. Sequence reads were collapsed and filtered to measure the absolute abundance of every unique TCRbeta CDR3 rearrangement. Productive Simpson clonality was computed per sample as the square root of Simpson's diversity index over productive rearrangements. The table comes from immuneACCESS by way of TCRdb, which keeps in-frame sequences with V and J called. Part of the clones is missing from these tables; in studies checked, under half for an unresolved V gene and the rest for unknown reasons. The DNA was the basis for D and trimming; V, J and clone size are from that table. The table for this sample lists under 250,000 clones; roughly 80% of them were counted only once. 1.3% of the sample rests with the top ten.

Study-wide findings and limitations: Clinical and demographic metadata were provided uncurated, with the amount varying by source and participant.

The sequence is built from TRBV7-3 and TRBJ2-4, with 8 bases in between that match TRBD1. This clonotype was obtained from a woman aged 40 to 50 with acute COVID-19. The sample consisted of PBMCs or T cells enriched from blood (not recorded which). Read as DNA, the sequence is TGTGCCAGCAGCTTCGACAGGGGTGACATTCAGTACTTC. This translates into CASSFDRGDIQYF.